This is a list of T cell receptor beta chains from one sample in a study of blood T cell repertoires in COVID-19. Sequenced by immunoSEQ multiplex PCR; TCRdb stores in-frame clones only, minus some. The sample contains some 69,000 clones, roughly four fifths of which appear only once. The specimen was peripheral blood. The receptors come from a woman in her 70s with acute or convalescent COVID-19. The CDR3 runs from the conserved cysteine through the conserved F or W. A D gene is named only where the DNA matches it firmly. The size field is filled for only some rows; it gives once, few, many or a size class.

V gene	D gene	J gene	clone size	CDR3 protein	CDR3 DNA
TRBV6-5	TRBD2	TRBJ2-1	-	CASKLSGTSYNEQFF	TGTGCCAGCAAACTTAGCGGGACATCCTACAATGAGCAGTTCTTC
TRBV18	-	TRBJ2-1	once	CASSPQGGVNEQFF	TGTGCCAGCTCACCCCAGGGTGGGGTGAATGAGCAGTTCTTC
TRBV27	TRBD2	TRBJ2-1	-	CASSLGLAGLDEQFF	TGTGCCAGCAGCCTGGGACTAGCGGGACTCGACGAGCAGTTCTTC
TRBV6-5	-	TRBJ1-4	-	CASSYGTSWEKLFF	TGTGCCAGCAGTTACGGGACATCTTGGGAAAAACTGTTTTTT
TRBV28	-	TRBJ2-2	-	CASSTKTLSHTGELFF	TGTGCCAGCAGTACGAAGACTCTTTCCCACACCGGGGAGCTGTTTTTT
TRBV6-5	-	TRBJ2-1	-	CASRTVGDNEQFF	TGTGCCAGCAGGACGGTAGGGGACAATGAGCAGTTCTTC
TRBV15	-	TRBJ1-1	-	CATSRDLVNTEAFF	TGTGCCACCAGCAGAGATCTAGTGAACACTGAAGCTTTCTTT
TRBV18	-	TRBJ2-1	few	CASSPTDSFNEQFF	TGTGCCAGCTCACCTACGGACTCCTTCAATGAGCAGTTCTTC
TRBV3-1/TRBV3-2	TRBD2	TRBJ2-5	-	CASSRGTSGIGETQYF	TGTGCCAGCAGCCGGGGGACTAGCGGGATTGGAGAGACCCAGTACTTC
TRBV10-3	TRBD1	TRBJ1-1	-	CAIRDRAMAEAFF	TGTGCCATCAGGGACAGGGCGATGGCTGAAGCTTTCTTT
TRBV11-2	TRBD1	TRBJ2-7	few	CASSLGRGSEQYF	TGTGCCAGCAGCTTGGGCAGGGGGTCCGAGCAGTACTTC
TRBV19	TRBD1	TRBJ1-5	-	CASSPRQGMSNQPQHF	TGTGCCAGTAGCCCCAGACAGGGAATGAGCAATCAGCCCCAGCATTTT
TRBV27	-	TRBJ2-7	-	CASSLGGVSSYEQYF	TGTGCCAGCAGTTTAGGCGGGGTTAGCTCCTACGAGCAGTACTTC
TRBV12-5	-	TRBJ1-1	few	CASGLGGYTEAFF	TGTGCTAGTGGTTTGGGAGGTTACACTGAAGCTTTCTTT
TRBV6-5	TRBD2	TRBJ2-1	-	CASTGLAGGLDEQFF	TGTGCCAGCACGGGACTAGCGGGAGGGCTGGATGAGCAGTTCTTC